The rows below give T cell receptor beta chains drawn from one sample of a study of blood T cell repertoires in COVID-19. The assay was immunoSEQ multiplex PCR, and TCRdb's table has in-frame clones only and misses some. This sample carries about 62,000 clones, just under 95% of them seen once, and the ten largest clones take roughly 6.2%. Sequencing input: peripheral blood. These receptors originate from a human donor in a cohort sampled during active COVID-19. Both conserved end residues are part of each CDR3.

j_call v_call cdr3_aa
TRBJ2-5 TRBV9 CASSALDGETQYF
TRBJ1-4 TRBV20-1 CSATAGILFF
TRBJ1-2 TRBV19 CASSIMEVTDGYTF
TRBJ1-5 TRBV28 CASSSQQGLGNQPQHF
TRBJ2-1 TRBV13 CASSLGGGSFNEQFF
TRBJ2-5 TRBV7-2 CASSPGREETQYF
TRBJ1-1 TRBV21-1 CASSYRTGRNTEAFF
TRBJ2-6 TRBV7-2 CASSPTGYGANVLTF
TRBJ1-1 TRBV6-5 CASITVRGSTEAFF
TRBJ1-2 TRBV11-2 CASSFGAGANYGYTF
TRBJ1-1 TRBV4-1 CASSQARQGRTEAFF
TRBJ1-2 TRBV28 CASSADRVGGYTF
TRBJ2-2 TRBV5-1 CASSFTAVGTGELFF
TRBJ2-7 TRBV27 CASSPGQSREQYF
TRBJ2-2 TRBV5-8 CASSLALGLAGVGTGELFF
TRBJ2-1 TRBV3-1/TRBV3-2 CASSQGRLAGRGEQFF
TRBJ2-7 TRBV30 CAWRRFDRGSYEQYF
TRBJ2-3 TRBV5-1 CASSSEGFSTDTQYF
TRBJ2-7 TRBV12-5 CASGRGQIYEQYF
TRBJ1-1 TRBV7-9 CASSPIKGMNTEAFF
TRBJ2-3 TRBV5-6 CASSSERTDTQYF
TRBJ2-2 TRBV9 CASSVAGFTNTGELFF
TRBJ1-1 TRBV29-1 CSVVRTLNTEAFF
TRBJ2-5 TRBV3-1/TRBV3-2 CASSLGTLQETQYF
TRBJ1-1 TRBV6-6 CASRERGSSLGTEAFF
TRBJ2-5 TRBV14 CASSQGRLAGRTQYF
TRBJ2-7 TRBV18 CASSPFLAPYEQYF
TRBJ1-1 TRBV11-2 CASSSNKRILSGAFF
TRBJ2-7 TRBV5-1 CASSLRDSTYEQYF